The present T cell receptor (beta chain) was sequenced within a study of blood T cell repertoires in COVID-19. A few counts support this clone. Trimming took off 0 bases at V and 6 bases at J, with 16 bases between the two ends. The CDR3 sequence is 16 residues long. Germline loops: CDR1 MGHRA, CDR2 YSYEKL. TCRdb's table, derived via immunoSEQ multiplex PCR, lists solely in-frame clones and lacks some. This table holds roughly 59,000 clones, roughly 80% found once. Material: peripheral blood. This clonotype was sampled from an elderly man with acute or convalescent COVID-19. The rearrangement joins TRBV4-1 to TRBJ2-3; D is perhaps TRBD2 (7 bases). The CDR3: CASSQDAGAYEDTQYF. CDR3 DNA: TGCGCCAGCAGCCAAGACGCGGGGGCGTATGAGGATACGCAGTATTTT.